Reported below is one T cell receptor beta chain. Its antigen is unidentified. This sample is part of a study of cytomegalovirus exposure and HLA in healthy donors. The study's findings and limits: According to a later analysis, donors in an Asian-associated ancestry cluster reportedly had fewer N-insertions than the roughly 640-donor mean. Data from an earlier analysis indicated that most TCR beta V segments were productive either about 87% or about 30% of the time.

This CDR3 is built from 18 residues. The ends were cut back, 0 bases at V and 1 base at J, with 19 bases in the middle. Germline CDR1 SGHRS, CDR2 YFSETQ. 60 Vbeta and 13 Jbeta primers were used in PCR. Sequenced by immunoSEQ multiplex PCR; TCRdb stores in-frame clones only, minus some. The data contain 130,000 to 150,000 clones, around 72% of them singletons. The V and J genes are TRBV5-1 and TRBJ1-2, with a tentative D call TRBD1 (6 bases). The clonotype comes from a man aged 18 to 30 in good health and CMV-seropositive. The sequenced material came from PBMCs. CDR3 loop: CASSLEGLTGKDNYGYTF. Here the CDR3 DNA reads TGCGCCAGCAGCTTGGAGGGTTTAACAGGGAAGGATAACTATGGCTACACCTTC.